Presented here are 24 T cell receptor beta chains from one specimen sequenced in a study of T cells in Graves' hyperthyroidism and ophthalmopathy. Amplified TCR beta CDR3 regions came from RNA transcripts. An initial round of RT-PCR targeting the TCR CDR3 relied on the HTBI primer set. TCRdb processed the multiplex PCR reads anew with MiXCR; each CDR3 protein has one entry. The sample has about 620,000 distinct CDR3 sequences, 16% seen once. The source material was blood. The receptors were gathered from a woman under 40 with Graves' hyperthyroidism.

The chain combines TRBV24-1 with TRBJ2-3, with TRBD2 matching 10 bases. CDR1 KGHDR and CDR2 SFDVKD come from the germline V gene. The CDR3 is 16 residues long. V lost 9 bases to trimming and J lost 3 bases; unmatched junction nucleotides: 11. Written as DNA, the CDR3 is TGTGCCACCGGACGCGGGGCTAGCGGGAGTACAGATACGCAGTATTTT. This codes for CATGRGASGSTDTQYF.

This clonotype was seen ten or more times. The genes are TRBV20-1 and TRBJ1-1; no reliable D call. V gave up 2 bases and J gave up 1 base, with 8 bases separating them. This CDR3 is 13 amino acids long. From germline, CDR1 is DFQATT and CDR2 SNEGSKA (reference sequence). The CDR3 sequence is CSARWVSNTEAFF. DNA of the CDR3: TGCAGTGCTAGATGGGTTTCGAACACTGAAGCTTTCTTT.

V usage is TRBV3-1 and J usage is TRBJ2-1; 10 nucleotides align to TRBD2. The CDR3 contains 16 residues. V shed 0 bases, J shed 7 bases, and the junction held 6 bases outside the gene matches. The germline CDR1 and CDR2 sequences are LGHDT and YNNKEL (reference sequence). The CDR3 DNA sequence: TGTGCCAGCAGCCAAGATCTGGGAGCGGGAGGGAATGAGCAGTTCTTC. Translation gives CASSQDLGAGGNEQFF.

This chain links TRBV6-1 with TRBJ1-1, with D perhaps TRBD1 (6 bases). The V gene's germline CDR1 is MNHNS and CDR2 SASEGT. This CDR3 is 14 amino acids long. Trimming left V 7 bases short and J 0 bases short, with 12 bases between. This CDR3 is CASTETGMNTEAFF. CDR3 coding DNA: TGTGCCAGCACCGAGACAGGAATGAACACTGAAGCTTTCTTT.

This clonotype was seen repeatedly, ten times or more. The CDR3 DNA sequence: TGTGCCAGCAGCCCTGATTGGGGGAACACTGAAGCTTTCTTT. Translated: CASSPDWGNTEAFF. The rearrangement uses TRBV7-2 and TRBJ1-1; unclear D gene. The CDR3 runs to 14 residues. Germline CDR1 and CDR2: SGHTA and FQGNSA. Trimming left V 5 bases short and J 1 base short, with 11 bases between.

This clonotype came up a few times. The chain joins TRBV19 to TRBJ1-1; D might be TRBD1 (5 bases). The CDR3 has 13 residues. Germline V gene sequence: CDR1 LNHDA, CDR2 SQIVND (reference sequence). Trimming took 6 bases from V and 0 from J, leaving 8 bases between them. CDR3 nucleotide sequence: TGTGCCAGTAGCGAGGGGATGAACACTGAAGCTTTCTTT. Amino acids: CASSEGMNTEAFF. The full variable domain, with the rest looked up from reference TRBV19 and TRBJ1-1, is DGGITQSPKYLFRKEGQNVTLSCEQNLNHDAMYWYRQDPGQGLRLIYYSQIVNDFQKGDIAEGYSVSREKKESFPLTVTSAQKNPTAFYLCASSEGMNTEAFFGQGTRLTVV.

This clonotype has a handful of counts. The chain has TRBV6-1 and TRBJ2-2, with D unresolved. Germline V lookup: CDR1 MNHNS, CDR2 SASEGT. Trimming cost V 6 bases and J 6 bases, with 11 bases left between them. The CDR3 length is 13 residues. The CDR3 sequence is CASRRSSPGELFF. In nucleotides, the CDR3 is TGTGCCAGCAGGCGGTCGAGCCCCGGGGAGCTGTTTTTT.

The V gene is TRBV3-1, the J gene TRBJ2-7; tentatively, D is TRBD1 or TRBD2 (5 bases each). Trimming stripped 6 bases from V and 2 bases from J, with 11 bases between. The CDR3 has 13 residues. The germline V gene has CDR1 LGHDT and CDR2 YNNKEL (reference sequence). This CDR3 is CASSRDPTYEQYF. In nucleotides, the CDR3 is TGTGCCAGCAGTAGGGACCCAACCTACGAGCAGTACTTC.

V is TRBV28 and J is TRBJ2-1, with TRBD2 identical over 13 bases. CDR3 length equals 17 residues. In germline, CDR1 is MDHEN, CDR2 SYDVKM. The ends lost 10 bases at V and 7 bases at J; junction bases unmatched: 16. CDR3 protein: CATSGLAGSPPKNEQFF. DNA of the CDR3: TGTGCCACCTCGGGACTAGCGGGATCCCCCCCTAAGAATGAGCAGTTCTTC.

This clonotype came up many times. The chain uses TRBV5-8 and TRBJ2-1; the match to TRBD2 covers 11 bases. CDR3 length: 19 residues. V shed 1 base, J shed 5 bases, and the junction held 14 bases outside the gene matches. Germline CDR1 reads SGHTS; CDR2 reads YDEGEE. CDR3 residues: CASSLKVWLAGGEDNEQFF. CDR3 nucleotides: TGTGCCAGCAGCTTGAAGGTTTGGTTAGCGGGAGGGGAAGACAATGAGCAGTTCTTC.

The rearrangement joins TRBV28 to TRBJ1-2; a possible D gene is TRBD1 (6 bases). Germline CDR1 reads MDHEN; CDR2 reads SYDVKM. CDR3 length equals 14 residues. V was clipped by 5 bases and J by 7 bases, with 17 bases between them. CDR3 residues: CASSPVTGWSGYTF. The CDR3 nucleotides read TGTGCCAGCAGTCCAGTTACAGGGTGGAGTGGCTACACCTTC.

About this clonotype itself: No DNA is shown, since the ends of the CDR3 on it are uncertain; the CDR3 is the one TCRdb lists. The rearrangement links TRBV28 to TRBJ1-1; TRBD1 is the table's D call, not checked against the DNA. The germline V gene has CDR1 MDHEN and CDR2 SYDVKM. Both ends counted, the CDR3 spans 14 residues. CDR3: CASSFGTGNTETFF.

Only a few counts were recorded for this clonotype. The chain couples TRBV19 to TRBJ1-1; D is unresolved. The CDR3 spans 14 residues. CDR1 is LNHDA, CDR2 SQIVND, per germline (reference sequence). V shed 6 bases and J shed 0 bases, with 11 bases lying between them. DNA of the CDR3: TGTGCCAGTAGGATGGATCCCATGAACACTGAAGCTTTCTTT. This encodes CASRMDPMNTEAFF.

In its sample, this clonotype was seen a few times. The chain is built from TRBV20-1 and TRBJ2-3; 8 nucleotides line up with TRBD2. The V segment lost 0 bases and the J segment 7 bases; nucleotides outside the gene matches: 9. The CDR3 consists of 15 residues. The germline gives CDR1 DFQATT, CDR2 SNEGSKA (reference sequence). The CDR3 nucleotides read TGCAGTGCTAGAGATCCCCCGGGAGGGCCTTATACGCAGTATTTT. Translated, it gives CSARDPPGGPYTQYF.

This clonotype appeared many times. CDR3 region: CASTPSLNTDTQYF. Written as DNA, the CDR3 is TGTGCCAGCACCCCCTCCTTAAACACAGATACGCAGTATTTT. V usage is TRBV12-3 or TRBV12-4 and J usage is TRBJ2-3; D is unresolved. The CDR3 loop spans 14 amino acids. V was shortened by 7 bases and J by 2 bases, with 13 bases between the two germline ends.

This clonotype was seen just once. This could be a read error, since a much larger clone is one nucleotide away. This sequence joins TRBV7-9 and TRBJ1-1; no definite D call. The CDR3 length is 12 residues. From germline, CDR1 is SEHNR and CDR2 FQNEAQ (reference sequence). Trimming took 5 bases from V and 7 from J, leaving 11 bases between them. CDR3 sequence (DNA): TGTGCCAGCAGCCCTCCCCCGATTGAAGCTTTCTTT. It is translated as CASSPPPIEAFF.

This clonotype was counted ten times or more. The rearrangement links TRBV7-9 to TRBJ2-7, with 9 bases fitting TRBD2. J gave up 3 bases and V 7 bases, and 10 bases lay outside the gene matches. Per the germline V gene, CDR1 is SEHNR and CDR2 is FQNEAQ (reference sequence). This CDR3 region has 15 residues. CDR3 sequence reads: CASTLGVAGDYEQYF. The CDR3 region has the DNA TGTGCCAGCACCCTCGGAGTAGCGGGAGACTACGAGCAGTACTTC.

The CDR3 nucleotides read TGCACCGCCGATGGGAACACCGGGGAGCTGTTTTTT. Protein sequence: CTADGNTGELFF. This rearrangement joins TRBV29-1 to TRBJ2-2; D call uncertain. The CDR3 totals 12 residues. Germline V gene sequence: CDR1 SQVTM, CDR2 ANQGSEA.

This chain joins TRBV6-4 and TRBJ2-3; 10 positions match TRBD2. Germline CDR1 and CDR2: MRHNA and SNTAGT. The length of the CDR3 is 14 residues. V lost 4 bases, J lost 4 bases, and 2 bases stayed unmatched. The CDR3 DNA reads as TGTGCCAGCAGTGGAGCGGGAGGGCCAGATACGCAGTATTTT. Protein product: CASSGAGGPDTQYF.

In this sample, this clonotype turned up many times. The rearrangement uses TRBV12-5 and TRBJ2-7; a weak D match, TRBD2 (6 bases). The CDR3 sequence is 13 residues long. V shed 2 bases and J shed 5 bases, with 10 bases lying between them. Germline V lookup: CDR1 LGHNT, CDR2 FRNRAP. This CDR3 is CASGLPWGDEQYF. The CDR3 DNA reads TGTGCTAGTGGTTTGCCTTGGGGGGACGAGCAGTACTTC.

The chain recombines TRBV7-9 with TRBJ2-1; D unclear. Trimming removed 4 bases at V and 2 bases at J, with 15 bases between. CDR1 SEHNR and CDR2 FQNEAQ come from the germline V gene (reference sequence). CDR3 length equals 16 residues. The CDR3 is CASSWLKETPYNEQFF. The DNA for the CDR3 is TGTGCCAGCAGCTGGCTCAAAGAAACCCCCTACAATGAGCAGTTCTTC.

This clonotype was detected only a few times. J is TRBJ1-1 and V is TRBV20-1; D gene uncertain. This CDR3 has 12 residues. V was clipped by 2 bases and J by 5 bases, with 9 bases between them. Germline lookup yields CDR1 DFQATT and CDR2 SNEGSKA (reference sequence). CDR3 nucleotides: TGCAGTGCTAGAACCGATTGGACTGAAGCTTTCTTT. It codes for CSARTDWTEAFF.

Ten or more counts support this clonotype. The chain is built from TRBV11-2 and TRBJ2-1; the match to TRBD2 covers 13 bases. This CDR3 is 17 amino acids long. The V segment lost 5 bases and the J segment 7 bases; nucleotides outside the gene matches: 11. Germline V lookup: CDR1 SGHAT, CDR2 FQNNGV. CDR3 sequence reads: CASSTRTSGSIWNEQFF. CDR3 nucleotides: TGTGCCAGCAGCACGCGGACTAGCGGGAGTATTTGGAATGAGCAGTTCTTC.

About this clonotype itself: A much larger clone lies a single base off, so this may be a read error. The CDR3 region has the DNA TGTGCCAGCAGTTGGGGGAGTAGCAATCAGCCCCAGCATTTT. Translating gives CASSWGSSNQPQHF. The chain employs TRBV6-5 and TRBJ1-5, with D perhaps TRBD1 (5 bases). Germline CDR1 is MNHEY and CDR2 is SVGAGI. Trimming pared 4 bases from V and 0 bases from J, leaving 7 bases between. This CDR3 is built from 14 residues.